A selection of T cell receptor beta chains follows, all from one sample in a study of cytomegalovirus exposure and HLA in healthy donors. The repertoire was sequenced with immunoSEQ multiplex PCR; TCRdb's copy has only in-frame clones and lacks some. The repertoire holds some 65,000 clones, 68% seen once, with approximately 11% in the top ten. Sample: PBMCs. These receptors all come from a woman in her twenties or thirties in good health and CMV-seronegative. The CDR3 runs from the conserved cysteine through the conserved F or W. D genes are given only for firm matches. Expanded clones get a size class; other rows say once, few or many, or leave the size out.

clone_size d_call j_call v_call cdr3_nt cdr3_aa
NA NA TRBJ2-3 TRBV5-6 TGTGCCAGCAGCTTGGGACAGTTCACAGATACGCAGTATTTT CASSLGQFTDTQYF
once NA TRBJ1-2 TRBV9 TGTGCCAGCAGCGTAGCTCCCTCTCGGGGGGGGATCTATGGCTACACCTTC CASSVAPSRGGIYGYTF
few NA TRBJ1-1 TRBV19 TGTGCCAGTGGGGCCCCAGTTTTTACTGAAGCTTTCTTT CASGAPVFTEAFF
NA NA TRBJ1-2 TRBV7-9 TGTGCCAGCAGCTTACAGGGTCAGGACACCTTC CASSLQGQDTF
once TRBD1 TRBJ1-1 TRBV5-4 TGTGCCAGCAGCTCAAAAGACAGGGGGTACACTGAAGCTTTCTTT CASSSKDRGYTEAFF
NA TRBD1 TRBJ2-7 TRBV2 TGTGCCAGCACCTGGACAGGGGAAGGCGAGCAGTACTTC CASTWTGEGEQYF
NA TRBD2 TRBJ2-5 TRBV7-8 TGTGCCAGCAGCTTTGCTTGGGGGCTAGCGGGGGCCCTACAAGAGACCCAGTACTTC CASSFAWGLAGALQETQYF
NA NA TRBJ1-5 TRBV5-6 TGTGCCAGCAGCGGCGGACGCGGGGGCAATCAGCCCCAGCATTTT CASSGGRGGNQPQHF
NA TRBD1 TRBJ2-7 TRBV27 TGTGCCAGCAGTCCAAAAGGACAGGGAGATTCCGAGCAGTACTTC CASSPKGQGDSEQYF
once NA TRBJ1-1 TRBV15 TGTGCCACCAGCAGAGATCCACAGCCCACTGAAGCTTTCTTT CATSRDPQPTEAFF
NA TRBD2 TRBJ2-5 TRBV11-2 TGTGCCAGCAGCTTAAACTATGGTGCTAGCGGTGTGAAGACCCAGTACTTC CASSLNYGASGVKTQYF
NA NA TRBJ1-4 TRBV25-1 TGTGCCAGCAGTGACAGGGTGGGGTATGAAAAACTGTTTTTT CASSDRVGYEKLFF
NA NA TRBJ2-1 TRBV4-1 TGCGCCAGCAGCCAAGATCGCAGGGGCACCTACAATGAGCAGTTCTTC CASSQDRRGTYNEQFF
NA TRBD2 TRBJ2-7 TRBV4-2 TGTGCCAGCAGCCAGGTTCTAGCGGGCGACTACGAGCAGTACTTC CASSQVLAGDYEQYF
NA NA TRBJ2-4 TRBV28 TGTGCCAGCAGTTTAAGTGAGGGGGGGTCTGCCAAAAACATTCAGTACTTC CASSLSEGGSAKNIQYF
NA NA TRBJ2-2 TRBV4-1 TGCGCCAGCAGCCGGTCCACAGGGTTCGTATACGGGGAGCTGTTTTTT CASSRSTGFVYGELFF
NA NA TRBJ2-7 TRBV21-1 TGTGCCAGCAGCTCTTGCCTAGCGAATAACCTCAGCTCCTACGAGCAGTACTTC CASSSCLANNLSSYEQYF